Following are 10 T cell receptor beta chains from one sample sequenced in a study of blood T cell repertoires in COVID-19. TCRdb's table, derived via immunoSEQ multiplex PCR, lists solely in-frame clones and lacks some. The sample gives around 320,000 clones, roughly nine tenths of which show up once; 3.9% is in the top ten. The sequencing sample was made of PBMCs or T cells enriched from blood (not recorded which). The receptors come from a woman in her twenties or thirties who had been exposed to COVID-19.

The chain has TRBV15 and TRBJ1-5, with TRBD1 matching over 9 bases. Germline V gene data show CDR1 as LNHNV and CDR2 as YYDKDF (reference sequence). Trimming at V came to 4 bases and at J to 1 base, leaving 2 bases not matched to a gene. The CDR3 loop spans 15 amino acids. For the CDR3, the DNA is TGTGCCACCAGCATACAGGGGGCAAGCAATCAGCCCCAGCATTTT. Its translation: CATSIQGASNQPQHF.

This clone occurred once. This chain connects TRBV5-1 to TRBJ2-7; 9 bases are shared with TRBD1. In germline, CDR1 is SGHRS, CDR2 YFSETQ. This CDR3 spans 14 amino acids. The trim removed 4 bases at V and 5 bases at J, leaving 7 bases unmatched. CDR3 bases: TGCGCCAGCAGCCCGGGGACAGGGCCCCACGAGCAGTACTTC. This sequence encodes CASSPGTGPHEQYF.

The chain recombines TRBV5-1 with TRBJ1-5; the D gene is possibly TRBD1 (5 bases). Per germline, CDR1 SGHRS and CDR2 YFSETQ. V was cut by 5 bases and J by 2 bases, with 14 bases left in between. The CDR3 is 15 residues long. CDR3 sequence: CASSPHTGGNQPQHF. CDR3 sequence (DNA): TGCGCCAGCAGTCCCCATACAGGTGGCAATCAGCCCCAGCATTTT.

The J gene is TRBJ1-2, the V gene TRBV25-1; 7 positions match TRBD1. The germline V gene encodes CDR1 MGHDK and CDR2 SYGVNS. The trim removed 4 bases at V and 2 bases at J, leaving 4 bases unmatched. This CDR3 spans 14 amino acids. The chain's CDR3 is CASSGSRGNYGYTF. The DNA of the CDR3 is TGTGCCAGCAGTGGGTCCAGGGGGAACTATGGCTACACCTTC.

This rearrangement joins TRBV1 to TRBJ1-2; no DNA check was done on the table's D call, TRBD1. TRBV1 is listed as a pseudogene. The CDR3 consists of 17 residues. The CDR3 bases are TGCACCAGCAGCCAAGTGGAAGCGGGACAGGGTATCTATGGCTACACCTTC. The encoded protein is CTSSQVEAGQGIYGYTF.

The chain combines TRBV12-5 with TRBJ2-7, with 9 bases aligning to TRBD1. This CDR3 is built from 17 residues. With 0 bases clipped from V and 2 bases from J, the junction kept 8 bases outside the gene matches. The germline CDR1 and CDR2 sequences are LGHNT and FRNRAP. The CDR3 DNA is TGTGCTAGTGGTTTGGTACTTGGGGACAGGGATACCTACGAGCAGTACTTC. It yields the protein CASGLVLGDRDTYEQYF.

V is TRBV6-4 and J is TRBJ2-1; D unresolved. V lost 5 bases, J lost 5 bases, and 10 bases lay in between. Germline values: CDR1 MRHNA, CDR2 SNTAGT. The CDR3 runs 13 residues. CDR3 nucleotides: TGTGCCAGCAGTCCCAACTTCGACAATGAGCAGTTCTTC. It encodes CASSPNFDNEQFF.

The chain employs TRBV28 and TRBJ2-5; 8 nucleotides agree with TRBD1. This CDR3 is built from 13 residues. Losses at the gene ends were 7 bases for V and 5 bases for J; bases not matched to a gene: 6. Germline V lookup: CDR1 MDHEN, CDR2 SYDVKM. CDR3 in amino acids: CASNNRGWETQYF. The CDR3 DNA follows: TGTGCCAGCAATAACAGGGGGTGGGAGACCCAGTACTTC.

V usage is TRBV6-5 and J usage is TRBJ1-2, with a tentative D call TRBD1 (5 bases). CDR3 length: 16 residues. CDR1 is MNHEY and CDR2 is SVGAGI in the germline V gene. Between the trimmed V and J ends, which lost 4 bases and 2 bases, there was a span of 17 bases. The chain's CDR3 is CASSSLPQAGNYGYTF. The CDR3 DNA reads as TGTGCCAGCAGTTCTCTTCCACAGGCTGGAAACTATGGCTACACCTTC.

The rearrangement joins TRBV5-6 to TRBJ2-3, with D possibly TRBD1 on 8 matching bases. The germline gives CDR1 SGHDT, CDR2 YYEEEE. The CDR3 covers 19 residues. V was pared by 0 bases and J by 3 bases, with 23 bases between. For the CDR3, the DNA is TGTGCCAGCAGCTTGGCCGCAGGGGGCCCAGCGGGGCAGACAGATACGCAGTATTTT. Amino acid sequence: CASSLAAGGPAGQTDTQYF.